The T cell receptor (beta chain) described here comes from a study of T-cell memory formation after mild COVID-19. TCRdb processed the 5' RACE reads anew with MiXCR; each CDR3 protein has one entry. Of 300,000 to 350,000 distinct CDR3 sequences in the sample, roughly an eighth are singletons; the top ten hold under 25%. The sample comprised PBMCs or a T cell subset sorted from them (not recorded which). The sequence derives from a young man who had mild COVID-19 (a few samples of this study predate the infection). Cell type and time point are not known.

CDR3 bases: TGCGCCAGCAGCTGGGACAGTCAACAGACAGATACGCAGTATTTT. Protein product: CASSWDSQQTDTQYF. V is TRBV5-1 and J is TRBJ2-3, with TRBD1 identical over 7 bases. CDR1 SGHRS and CDR2 YFSETQ come from the germline V gene. The V segment lost 3 bases and the J segment 3 bases; nucleotides outside the gene matches: 7. The CDR3 is made up of 15 amino acids.